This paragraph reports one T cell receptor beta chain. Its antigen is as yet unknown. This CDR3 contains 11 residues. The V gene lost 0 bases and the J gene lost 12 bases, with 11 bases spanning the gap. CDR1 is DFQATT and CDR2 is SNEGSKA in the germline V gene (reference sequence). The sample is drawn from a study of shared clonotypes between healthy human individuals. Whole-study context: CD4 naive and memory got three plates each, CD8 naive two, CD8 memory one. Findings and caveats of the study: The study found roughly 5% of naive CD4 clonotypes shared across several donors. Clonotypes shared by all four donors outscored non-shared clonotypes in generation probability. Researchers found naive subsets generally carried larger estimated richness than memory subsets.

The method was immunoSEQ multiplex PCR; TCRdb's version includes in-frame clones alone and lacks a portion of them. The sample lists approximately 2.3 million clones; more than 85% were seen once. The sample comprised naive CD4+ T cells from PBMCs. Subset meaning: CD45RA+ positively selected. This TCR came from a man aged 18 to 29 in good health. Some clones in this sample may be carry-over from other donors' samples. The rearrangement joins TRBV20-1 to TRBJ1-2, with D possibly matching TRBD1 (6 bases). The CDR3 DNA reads TGCAGTGCTAGAGATGGGAAGGGGGACACCTTC. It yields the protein CSARDGKGDTF.